These T cell receptor beta chains were read from a single sample in a study of blood T cell repertoires in COVID-19. Repertoires were generated with immunoSEQ multiplex PCR, while TCRdb's copy carries only in-frame clones and drops some. This repertoire shows roughly 95,000 clones, over 80% found once; its top ten account for approximately 18%. The sample was peripheral blood. The origin of the receptors is a man older than 75 with acute or convalescent COVID-19. The CDR3 runs from the conserved cysteine through the conserved F or W. D genes are given only for firm matches. Rows may omit the clone size; those that give it use once, few, many or a size class.

D gene	V gene	J gene	clone size	CDR3 protein	CDR3 DNA
-	TRBV11-2	TRBJ1-6	-	CASSSQQGGSPLHF	TGTGCCAGCAGCTCCCAACAGGGTGGTTCACCCCTCCACTTT
-	TRBV27	TRBJ2-7	-	CASSLSTVSVYEQYF	TGTGCCAGCAGTTTAAGTACAGTGAGTGTGTACGAGCAGTACTTC
TRBD1	TRBV10-1	TRBJ1-4	-	CASSRGQVATNEKLFF	TGCGCCAGCAGTAGAGGACAGGTGGCAACTAATGAAAAACTGTTTTTT
TRBD2	TRBV11-2	TRBJ2-5	-	CASSGLAGVAKTQYF	TGTGCCAGCAGCGGACTAGCGGGAGTAGCAAAGACCCAGTACTTC
TRBD1	TRBV30	TRBJ1-4	-	CAWSPWSGGVIGEKLFF	TGTGCCTGGAGTCCCTGGTCAGGGGGCGTTATAGGTGAAAAACTGTTTTTT
TRBD1	TRBV30	TRBJ1-2	once	CAWRGTGGIYGYTF	TGTGCCTGGAGGGGGACAGGGGGCATCTATGGCTACACCTTC
TRBD2	TRBV6-1	TRBJ2-7	-	CASSATSGRALGNEQYF	TGTGCCAGCAGTGCTACTAGCGGGAGGGCCCTAGGAAACGAGCAGTACTTC
TRBD2	TRBV25-1	TRBJ2-7	-	CASSPGGAGEQYF	TGTGCCAGCAGCCCGGGGGGGGCCGGCGAGCAGTACTTC
-	TRBV4-2	TRBJ1-2	-	CASSQGKAGLYGYTF	TGTGCCAGCAGCCAAGGTAAAGCGGGGCTTTACGGCTACACCTTC
-	TRBV19	TRBJ2-7	-	CASTSGSFSEQYF	TGTGCCAGTACCTCAGGGTCCTTTAGCGAGCAGTACTTC
TRBD2	TRBV2	TRBJ2-3	-	CASVKPSGRSDTQYF	TGTGCCAGCGTCAAACCTAGCGGGAGATCGGATACGCAGTATTTT
TRBD1	TRBV24-1	TRBJ2-1	-	CATNPGGTGGNEQFF	TGTGCCACCAATCCCGGCGGGACAGGGGGCAATGAGCAGTTCTTC
TRBD1	TRBV5-1	TRBJ2-7	-	CASSLSAPGQWSYEQYF	TGCGCCAGCAGCTTAAGTGCGCCGGGACAGTGGTCCTACGAGCAGTACTTC
TRBD1	TRBV10-1	TRBJ1-2	-	CASSETGGYGYTF	TGCGCCAGCAGTGAAACAGGGGGCTATGGCTACACCTTC
-	TRBV19	TRBJ1-1	-	CASSKVVRTEAFF	TGTGCCAGTAGTAAAGTAGTGCGGACTGAAGCTTTCTTT
-	TRBV5-8	TRBJ1-1	-	CASSLLDSHTEAFF	TGTGCCAGCAGCTTGCTTGACAGCCACACTGAAGCTTTCTTT